The present entry profiles one TCR beta chain with its context. The data belong to a study of T cells in Graves' hyperthyroidism and ophthalmopathy. Germline CDR1 reads MGHRA; CDR2 reads YSYEKL. Trimming removed 4 bases from V and 6 bases from J, with 13 bases in between. The length of the CDR3 is 13 residues. The CDR3 regions of TCR beta were amplified from RNA transcripts. The HTBI primer set drove a first-round RT-PCR of the TCR CDR3. TCRdb re-called the multiplex PCR reads with MiXCR, one entry per CDR3 protein. The profile shows fewer than 900,000 distinct CDR3 sequences, 15% to 20% of them singletons.

Sequencing used blood. The clonotype comes from a woman between 45 and 65 years old with Graves' hyperthyroidism that later progressed to Graves' ophthalmopathy. This chain links TRBV4-1 with TRBJ2-7, with a tentative D call TRBD2 (6 bases). As DNA, the CDR3 is TGCGCCAGCAGCCCCGACCGGGGGTTCGAGCAGTACTTC. Translated, it gives CASSPDRGFEQYF.